The T cell receptor beta chain under discussion was sequenced for a study of regulatory T cells in long-lasting Graves disease. Arm-PCR with iRepertoire HTBI primers amplified the CDR3 regions for these TCR beta libraries. Using its own MiXCR run on the multiplex PCR reads, TCRdb lists one record per CDR3 protein. Of approximately 690,000 distinct CDR3 sequences in the sample, about 30% were seen once. V was cut by 8 bases and J by 2 bases, with 16 bases left in between. This CDR3 is built from 15 residues. Germline V CDR1 and CDR2: SEHNR, FQNEAQ (reference sequence). The time point is: persistent/refractory GD, antithyroid drugs over 5 years with positive TRAb. Making the TCR library involved RNA that had been extracted from PBMCs.

The chain combines TRBV7-9 with TRBJ1-3; a possible D gene is TRBD1 (6 bases). The receptor's source is a female donor with Graves disease. Sequencing used peripheral blood mononuclear cells (PBMCs), obtained when the disease was refractory, from a patient treated with antithyroid drugs. CDR3 protein: CASWGGNGPGNTIYF. The CDR3 DNA is TGTGCCAGCTGGGGGGGCAACGGCCCTGGAAACACCATATATTTT.